This TCR beta chain is from a study of regulatory T cells in long-lasting Graves disease. This clonotype was seen more than once but under ten times. Its cognate antigen is unknown. The CDR3 consists of 16 residues. The germline gives CDR1 MDHEN, CDR2 SYDVKM. V was trimmed by 4 bases and J by 4 bases, leaving 19 bases between them. General study points: Favored usage of TRBV28, TRBJ1-2 and TRBJ2-5 was recorded in persistent disease. A greater number of public clonotypes (approximately 2,700) was shared by persistent patients than by new patients (roughly 880).

Time point noted: persistent/refractory GD, antithyroid drugs over 5 years with positive TRAb. The TCR library used RNA extracted from PBMCs. For TCR beta, libraries came from iRepertoire HTBI primers and Arm-PCR of CDR3 regions. TCRdb recomputed calls from the multiplex PCR reads with MiXCR, one row per CDR3 protein. This table has roughly 490,000 distinct CDR3 sequences, about 22% appearing once. Sequenced material: peripheral blood mononuclear cells (PBMCs), taken when the disease was refractory, from a patient treated with antithyroid drugs. The origin of this receptor is a female donor with Graves disease. This sequence joins TRBV28 and TRBJ1-2, with D hard to call. This chain's CDR3 is CASSYGTLGRIYGYTF. In nucleotides, the CDR3 is TGTGCCAGCAGTTACGGAACCCTAGGACGGATCTATGGCTACACCTTC.